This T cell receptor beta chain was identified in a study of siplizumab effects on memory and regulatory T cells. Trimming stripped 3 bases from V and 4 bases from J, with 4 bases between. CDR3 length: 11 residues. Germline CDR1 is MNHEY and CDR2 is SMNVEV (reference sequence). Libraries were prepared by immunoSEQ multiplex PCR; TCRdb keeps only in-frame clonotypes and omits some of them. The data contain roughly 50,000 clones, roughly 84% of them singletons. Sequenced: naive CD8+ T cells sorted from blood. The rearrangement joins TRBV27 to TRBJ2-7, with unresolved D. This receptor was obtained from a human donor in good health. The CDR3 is CASSFGYEQYF. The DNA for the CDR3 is TGTGCCAGCAGTTTTGGGTACGAGCAGTACTTC.